The rows below give T cell receptor beta chains drawn from one sample of a study of cytomegalovirus exposure and HLA in healthy donors. The protocol was immunoSEQ multiplex PCR, while the TCRdb copy is restricted to in-frame clones and leaves out a portion. The sample carries about 240,000 clones, roughly 84% recorded once. The sequencing input was PBMCs. The receptor set was obtained from a girl aged 2 to 10 in good health and CMV-seronegative. CDR3s include the opening cysteine and the closing phenylalanine or tryptophan. The D gene is left open where the match is weak. Expanded clones get a size class; other rows say once, few or many, or leave the size out.

d_call j_call v_call clone_size cdr3_aa cdr3_nt
- TRBJ2-7 TRBV5-1 - CASSLVVGEDEQYF TGCGCCAGCAGCTTGGTAGTAGGGGAGGACGAGCAGTACTTC
TRBD2 TRBJ2-5 TRBV4-1 few CASSPSSGPQETQYF TGCGCCAGCAGCCCCTCTAGCGGGCCTCAAGAGACCCAGTACTTC
TRBD2 TRBJ2-1 TRBV10-3 - CAISSGTSNEQFF TGTGCCATCAGTTCCGGGACTAGCAATGAGCAGTTCTTC
- TRBJ2-3 TRBV18 - CASSPGLDTQYF TGTGCCAGCTCACCGGGGCTGGATACGCAGTATTTT
- TRBJ2-7 TRBV12-5 - CASGLVGLYEQYF TGTGCTAGTGGTTTGGTCGGTCTCTACGAGCAGTACTTC
- TRBJ1-3 TRBV6-1 - CASRFQGSGNTIYF TGTGCCAGCAGATTTCAGGGGTCCGGAAACACCATATATTTT
TRBD1 TRBJ2-3 TRBV5-6 - CASSSGQGTDTQYF TGTGCCAGCAGCTCGGGACAGGGCACAGATACGCAGTATTTT
- TRBJ1-6 TRBV25-1 - CASTSFGQNSPLHF TGTGCCAGCACCAGCTTCGGACAGAATTCACCCCTCCACTTT
TRBD2 TRBJ2-1 TRBV5-1 - CASSIREVSYNEQFF TGCGCCAGCAGCATCCGGGAGGTATCCTACAATGAGCAGTTCTTC
TRBD1 TRBJ1-2 TRBV5-6 once CASRDRGTYGYTF TGTGCCAGCCGGGACAGAGGGACTTATGGCTACACCTTC
TRBD1 TRBJ2-5 TRBV5-4 - CASSGPGQTQETQYF TGTGCCAGCAGCGGGCCGGGACAGACTCAAGAGACCCAGTACTTC
TRBD1 TRBJ1-2 TRBV7-9 - CASSLDRGGYTF TGTGCCAGCAGCTTAGACAGGGGCGGCTACACCTTC
- TRBJ1-5 TRBV19 - CASTIPQGNQPQHF TGTGCCAGTACCATTCCCCAGGGTAATCAGCCCCAGCATTTT
TRBD1 TRBJ2-1 TRBV9 - CASSVVGGQGNEQFF TGTGCCAGCAGCGTAGTAGGAGGACAGGGCAATGAGCAGTTCTTC
- TRBJ1-1 TRBV30 - CAWTIQGIATEAFF TGTGCCTGGACCATACAGGGAATCGCCACTGAAGCTTTCTTT
TRBD1 TRBJ2-7 TRBV2 - CASTGGNYEQYF TGTGCCAGCACAGGGGGTAACTACGAGCAGTACTTC
- TRBJ2-7 TRBV5-1 - CASSLDIRDGYEQYF TGCGCCAGCAGCTTGGATATCAGGGATGGGTACGAGCAGTACTTC
TRBD2 TRBJ2-3 TRBV7-3 - CASSLLAGGPPDTQYF TGTGCCAGCAGCCTACTAGCGGGGGGGCCCCCAGATACGCAGTATTTT
TRBD2 TRBJ2-5 TRBV29-1 - CSVGMGLAGGETQYF TGCAGCGTTGGTATGGGGCTAGCGGGAGGGGAGACCCAGTACTTC
TRBD2 TRBJ2-7 TRBV19 once CATRWRENSEQYF TGTGCCACCAGATGGCGGGAGAATTCCGAGCAGTACTTC
- TRBJ2-5 TRBV14 - CASSLQWSETQYF TGTGCCAGCAGCCTACAGTGGTCAGAGACCCAGTACTTC
TRBD1 TRBJ1-1 TRBV29-1 once CSVQGAGSEAFF TGCAGCGTACAGGGGGCGGGTAGTGAAGCTTTCTTT